The clone carrying this T cell receptor (beta chain) was seen repeatedly, ten times or more. Its target is not known. The source material, RNA transcripts, was used to amplify TCR beta CDR3 regions. RT-PCR in the first round (using the HTBI primer set) targeted the TCR CDR3. TCRdb called the multiplex PCR reads again in MiXCR, with one record for every CDR3 protein. The sample carries a few hundred thousand distinct CDR3 sequences, more than 14% recorded once. The sample of blood was obtained at first hyperthyroidism diagnosis (before any ophthalmopathy symptoms). These data belong to a study of T cells in Graves' hyperthyroidism and ophthalmopathy. General study points: Most clonotypes expanded in thyroid above 0.001 were likewise present in blood.

Germline loops: CDR1 GTSNPN, CDR2 SVGIG (reference sequence). The CDR3 totals 14 residues. V gave up 0 bases and J gave up 0 bases, with 8 bases separating them. The chain employs TRBV30 and TRBJ1-1; D ambiguous. Sequences were obtained from blood. The receptor was derived from a woman in her forties with Graves' hyperthyroidism that later progressed to Graves' ophthalmopathy. The CDR3 DNA is TGTGCCTGGAGTGTAGGTCAGATGAACACTGAAGCTTTCTTT. It specifies CAWSVGQMNTEAFF.